These 13 T cell receptor beta chains were all obtained from the same sample, sequenced in a study of T cell changes during pregnancy in multiple sclerosis. The table came from immunoSEQ multiplex PCR; TCRdb's copy has only in-frame clones and leaves some out. The sample includes around 50,000 clones, 80% to 95% of them seen just once. Specimen: CD4+ T cells from peripheral blood mononuclear cells, collected after pregnancy. The receptors were gathered from a female donor with multiple sclerosis, enrolled in a pregnancy study.

This clone was counted a single time. The V and J genes are TRBV15 and TRBJ1-2; 7 bases agree with TRBD1. The CDR3 is 19 amino acids. Trimming cost V 0 bases and J 0 bases; bases outside gene matches: 13. Germline V gene data show CDR1 as LNHNV and CDR2 as YYDKDF (reference sequence). Here the CDR3 DNA reads TGTGCCACCAGCAGAGATCCCCGATCTAACAGGGGTTCTAACTATGGCTACACCTTC. It encodes CATSRDPRSNRGSNYGYTF.

CDR3 sequence reads: CASSASEARYNSPLHF. The DNA of the CDR3 is TGTGCCAGCAGCGCTTCGGAGGCCCGATATAATTCACCCCTCCACTTT. This chain uses TRBV28 with TRBJ1-6; D gene ambiguous. This CDR3 has 16 residues. Trimming stripped 6 bases from V and 4 bases from J, with 16 bases between. In germline, CDR1 is MDHEN, CDR2 SYDVKM.

The chain is built from TRBV5-1 and TRBJ1-1; 10 bases match TRBD1. The CDR3 sequence is 13 residues long. J was trimmed by 10 bases and V by 4 bases; bases with no gene match: 7. From germline, CDR1 is SGHRS and CDR2 YFSETQ. The CDR3 here is CASSLGTGVGAFF. The DNA for the CDR3 is TGCGCCAGCAGCCTCGGGACAGGGGTGGGAGCTTTCTTT.

J is TRBJ1-3 and V is TRBV10-3; D is undetermined. This CDR3 spans 13 amino acids. Germline V gene data show CDR1 as ENHRY and CDR2 as SYGVKD. Trimming left V 8 bases short and J 3 bases short, with 11 bases between. The CDR3 DNA follows: TGTGCCATCTACCGGTTCGATGGAAACACCATATATTTT. Its protein product is CAIYRFDGNTIYF.

The chain is built from TRBV18 and TRBJ1-5; the match to TRBD1 covers 10 bases. V was clipped by 0 bases and J by 5 bases; unmatched bases: 1. The V gene's germline CDR1 is KGHSH and CDR2 LQKENI. The length of the CDR3 is 15 residues. CDR3 sequence reads: CASSPPGQGYQPQHF. The CDR3 bases are TGTGCCAGCTCACCACCGGGACAGGGGTATCAGCCCCAGCATTTT. The complete variable domain, with remaining parts taken from reference TRBV18 and TRBJ1-5, reads NAGVMQNPRHLVRRRGQEARLRCSPMKGHSHVYWYRQLPEEGLKFMVYLQKENIIDESGMPKERFSAEFPKEGPSILRIQQVVRGDSAAYFCASSPPGQGYQPQHFGDGTRLSIL.

The chain recombines TRBV11-1 with TRBJ1-3; D uncertain. Germline CDR1 SGHAT, CDR2 FQDESV (reference sequence). V shed 7 bases and J shed 3 bases, with 10 bases lying between them. The CDR3 runs 13 residues. The chain's CDR3 is CASTRTVGNTIYF. DNA of the CDR3: TGTGCCAGCACCCGGACTGTTGGAAACACCATATATTTT.

The rearrangement joins TRBV30 to TRBJ1-4, with D maybe TRBD1 (6 bases). Germline V lookup: CDR1 GTSNPN, CDR2 SVGIG (reference sequence). Trimming removed 0 bases from V and 11 bases from J, with 10 bases in between. CDR3 length equals 12 residues. The CDR3 coding sequence is TGTGCCTGGAGTGTACTTACAGGGAAACTGTTTTTT. It yields the protein CAWSVLTGKLFF.

V gene TRBV30 combines with J gene TRBJ2-1; D may be TRBD1 (6 bases). With 4 bases removed from V and 15 bases from J, the gap between germline ends came to 16 bases. Germline V gene data show CDR1 as GTSNPN and CDR2 as SVGIG (reference sequence). CDR3 length: 11 residues. CDR3 in amino acids: CAWKTGFMGFF. As DNA, the CDR3 is TGTGCCTGGAAGACAGGTTTTATGGGGTTCTTC.

This clone was counted only a few times. This rearrangement joins TRBV9 to TRBJ2-7; D possibly corresponds to TRBD1 (6 bases). CDR3 length equals 15 residues. Germline values: CDR1 SGDLS, CDR2 YYNGEE. V gave up 0 bases and J gave up 4 bases, with 14 bases separating them. The CDR3 protein is CASSVGKGQVYEQYF. The CDR3 coding sequence is TGTGCCAGCAGCGTAGGCAAGGGACAAGTTTACGAGCAGTACTTC.

The chain links TRBV5-6 to TRBJ1-1; D ambiguous. The V gene's germline CDR1 is SGHDT and CDR2 YYEEEE. The CDR3 extends over 13 amino acids. The germline V and J ends were trimmed by 4 bases and 4 bases, with 11 bases remaining between them. The CDR3 protein is CASSRAAGTEAFF. Written as DNA, the CDR3 is TGTGCCAGCAGCCGCGCGGCGGGCACTGAAGCTTTCTTT.

The V gene is TRBV9, the J gene TRBJ1-1, with a weak D call TRBD1 (6 bases). CDR1 and CDR2 from the germline V gene are SGDLS and YYNGEE. The length of the CDR3 is 16 residues. Trimming removed 0 bases at V and 1 base at J, with 13 bases between. CDR3 DNA sequence: TGTGCCAGCAGCGTAGTCCCGACAGGCTCGAACACTGAAGCTTTCTTT. Its protein is CASSVVPTGSNTEAFF.

V and J are TRBV30 and TRBJ1-2; D gene unclear. Germline V gives CDR1 GTSNPN, CDR2 SVGIG (reference sequence). The CDR3 is made up of 13 amino acids. The germline V and J ends were trimmed by 2 bases and 6 bases, with 13 bases remaining between them. The CDR3 DNA follows: TGTGCCTGGAGTCAAAAAAACGGGGATGGCTACACCTTC. This codes for CAWSQKNGDGYTF. Complete variable domain (other parts from reference TRBV30 and TRBJ1-2): SQTIHQWPATLVQPVGSPLSLECTVEGTSNPNLYWYRQAAGRGLQLLFYSVGIGQISSEVPQNLSASRPQDRQFILSSKKLLLSDSGFYLCAWSQKNGDGYTFGSGTRLTVV.

The V gene is TRBV11-1, the J gene TRBJ1-6; D may be TRBD1 (6 bases). This CDR3 comprises 14 residues. Per germline, CDR1 SGHAT and CDR2 FQDESV (reference sequence). Trimming pared 5 bases from V and 9 bases from J, leaving 14 bases between. CDR3 coding DNA: TGTGCCAGCAGCCCCCTGACAGGTGTTTCACCCCTCCACTTT. Translated, it gives CASSPLTGVSPLHF.